The clone carrying this T cell receptor beta chain was seen a few times. The antigen is unknown. For TCR beta, libraries came from quantitative 5'-RACE with molecular barcodes. Each CDR3 protein is one row after TCRdb ran MiXCR on the 5' RACE reads. The repertoire has some 800,000 distinct CDR3 sequences, approximately 12% of them found once; the top ten carry just over 0.5%. CDR3 length: 15 residues. Trimming removed 6 bases from V and 2 bases from J; junction bases left unmatched: 1. Looked up from germline, CDR1 is ENHRY and CDR2 is SYGVKD. This specimen comes from a study of CD8 T cells in ankylosing spondylitis. Study results and limitations: Among TCR beta sequences, a motif of 7 to 9 highly homologous variants appeared characteristic of ankylosing spondylitis blood. Prior work had noted some motif variants in reactive arthritis blood and synovial fluid.

This receptor was obtained from a male donor with ankylosing spondylitis. Sequencing was done on a sample of blood, either unsorted or a sorted T cell fraction (not recorded which). The rearrangement links TRBV10-3 to TRBJ2-1; 13 bases align to TRBD2. The CDR3 DNA reads as TGTGCCATCAGAACTAGCGGGGGGGCCTACAATGAGCAGTTCTTC. Encoded protein: CAIRTSGGAYNEQFF.